This is a list of T cell receptor beta chains from one sample in a study of blood T cell repertoires in COVID-19. Profiling relied on immunoSEQ multiplex PCR, and the TCRdb table lists in-frame clones only, not all of them. The table has about 68,000 clones, 70% to 90% seen once. Sequencing was done on a sample of peripheral blood. These receptors all come from a man aged 30-40 years with acute or convalescent COVID-19. Both conserved end residues are part of each CDR3. D genes are given only for firm matches. For some rows the clone size is stated as once, few or many, or as a class when expanded; others skip it.

V gene	J gene	clone size	D gene	CDR3 DNA	CDR3 protein
TRBV9	TRBJ2-7	.	.	TGTGCCAGCAGCGCAAACGGGGAGCAGTACTTC	CASSANGEQYF
TRBV7-9	TRBJ1-2	few	.	TGTGCCAGCAGGCCGGGAACAGGGATCTATGGCTACACCTTC	CASRPGTGIYGYTF
TRBV23-1	TRBJ2-3	.	.	TGCGCCAGCAGTCGACAGCTTTTGACCACAGATACGCAGTATTTT	CASSRQLLTTDTQYF
TRBV11-2	TRBJ1-4	.	.	TGTGCCAGCAGCTCACAGCCCTCTAATGAAAAACTGTTTTTT	CASSSQPSNEKLFF
TRBV4-1	TRBJ1-6	.	TRBD1	TGCGCCAGCAGCCAAGTCTGGGACAGCCATAATTCACCCCTCCACTTT	CASSQVWDSHNSPLHF
TRBV9	TRBJ2-5	.	TRBD2	TGTGCCAGCAGCGCCGGGACGGGGGGGAAGCAAGAGACCCAGTACTTC	CASSAGTGGKQETQYF
TRBV28	TRBJ2-3	once	.	TGTGCCAGCTTTGACAGCCGCACAGATACGCAGTATTTT	CASFDSRTDTQYF
TRBV7-3	TRBJ1-1	few	.	TGTGCCAGCAGCCGTTCGGGGAACACTGAAGCTTTCTTT	CASSRSGNTEAFF
TRBV4-3	TRBJ1-2	.	.	TGCGCCAGCAGCCAAGATTTGCCCGGGAGGGGCTACACCTTC	CASSQDLPGRGYTF
TRBV30	TRBJ1-5	many	.	TGTGCCTTACTACAGAAGTCCAGGGGTAGGGATCAGCCCCAGCATTTT	CALLQKSRGRDQPQHF
TRBV6-2/TRBV6-3	TRBJ1-6	few	.	TGTGCCAGCAGTTACGGTCGTGTTGAGTATAATTCACCCCTCCACTTT	CASSYGRVEYNSPLHF
TRBV5-8	TRBJ2-5	.	.	TGTGCCAGCAGCTTCGGAATCAGGGAGACCCAGTACTTC	CASSFGIRETQYF
TRBV5-4	TRBJ1-4	.	TRBD1	TGTGCCAGCAGTCGAGGGACCGACAGGGGTCAAGAAAAACTGTTTTTT	CASSRGTDRGQEKLFF
TRBV5-1	TRBJ2-2	.	.	TGCGCCAGCAGCCTCTCCGGGAACACCGGGGAGCTGTTTTTT	CASSLSGNTGELFF
TRBV3-1/TRBV3-2	TRBJ2-1	.	TRBD2	TGTGCCAGCAGTGGAGGTCTAGCGGGATCCTACAATGAGCAGTTCTTC	CASSGGLAGSYNEQFF
TRBV6-5	TRBJ2-7	.	.	TGTGCCAGCAGTTACCGTCAGGGTTCCGGCTACGAGCAGTACTTC	CASSYRQGSGYEQYF
TRBV6-5	TRBJ2-1	.	TRBD2	TGTGCCAGCAGTTACTCAGCTAGCGGGGCTGGCAATGAGCAGTTCTTC	CASSYSASGAGNEQFF
TRBV18	TRBJ2-1	.	TRBD1	TGTGCCAGCTCACCAACGACAGGGTCCTACAATGAGCAGTTCTTC	CASSPTTGSYNEQFF
TRBV6-5	TRBJ2-1	.	TRBD2	TGTGCCAGCAGTTCCCCCTCTAGCGGGAGTCCTGAGCAGTTCTTC	CASSSPSSGSPEQFF
TRBV24-1	TRBJ1-2	.	TRBD1	TGTGCCACCAGTGACCCCGGACAGGGCTACTATGGCTACACCTTC	CATSDPGQGYYGYTF
TRBV28	TRBJ1-5	.	TRBD1	TGTGCCAGCAGTGGACAGGGCGGCAATCAGCCCCAGCATTTT	CASSGQGGNQPQHF
TRBV15	TRBJ2-7	.	.	TGTGCCACCAGCGACGGCCAGGGGGGTATATACGAGCAGTACTTC	CATSDGQGGIYEQYF
TRBV2	TRBJ1-6	.	TRBD1	TGTGCCAGCCAGACAGGGTCCTATAATTCACCCCTCCACTTT	CASQTGSYNSPLHF
TRBV5-5	TRBJ2-7	.	.	TGTGCCAGCAGCTTGTTTGGGCAAGCCTACGAGCAGTACTTC	CASSLFGQAYEQYF
TRBV5-1	TRBJ2-1	.	TRBD1	TGCGCCAGCAGCCCCGGGACAGGGCCCAATGAGCAGTTCTTC	CASSPGTGPNEQFF
TRBV10-3	TRBJ1-1	.	TRBD1	TGTGCCATCAGTGCCGGACAGGGTGGAGGCACTGAAGCTTTCTTT	CAISAGQGGGTEAFF
TRBV6-5	TRBJ1-5	.	.	TGTGCCAGCGCCTACAGGGTCCGGCAGCCCCAGCATTTT	CASAYRVRQPQHF
TRBV6-6	TRBJ2-6	.	TRBD1	TGTGCCAGCAGTCCTACCCCGACAGGGGCTGGGGCCAACGTCCTGACTTTC	CASSPTPTGAGANVLTF
TRBV4-2	TRBJ2-7	.	.	TGTGCCAGCAGCCAAGATGATTGGCACACAGGAATCCCCTACGAGCAGTACTTC	CASSQDDWHTGIPYEQYF
TRBV24-1	TRBJ1-1	.	.	TGTGCCACCAGTGACGCCGACAGGATTGAAGCTTTCTTT	CATSDADRIEAFF
TRBV7-6	TRBJ2-7	.	.	TGTGCCAGCAGTCCGCCTCCAGACGGACACTCCTACGAGCAGTACTTC	CASSPPPDGHSYEQYF
TRBV24-1	TRBJ2-3	.	TRBD2	TGTGCCACCAGTAAAAGCGGGAGTGAAACAGATACGCAGTATTTT	CATSKSGSETDTQYF
TRBV5-1	TRBJ2-1	.	.	TGCGCCAGCAGCGGCCAGGGCAGGGGAGAGCAGTTCTTC	CASSGQGRGEQFF
TRBV2	TRBJ2-2	.	.	TGTGCCAGCAGCCTTATTCTGAACACCGGGGAGCTGTTTTTT	CASSLILNTGELFF
TRBV2	TRBJ2-7	.	TRBD2	TGTGCCAGCAGTGAGCCTAGCGGGAGAACTGGCGAGCAGTACTTC	CASSEPSGRTGEQYF
TRBV4-1	TRBJ2-5	medium-sized	.	TGCGCCAGCAGCCAAGAGTTTTCCGGCGGAGCGTACCAAGAGACCCAGTACTTC	CASSQEFSGGAYQETQYF
TRBV9	TRBJ1-3	.	.	TGTGCCAGCAGCGTATCCCTTTCAGGGGCCGGAAACACCATATATTTT	CASSVSLSGAGNTIYF
TRBV19	TRBJ1-5	.	.	TGTGCCAGTAGTCCCACGAGCCGGGTTTATAGCAATCAGCCCCAGCATTTT	CASSPTSRVYSNQPQHF
TRBV30	TRBJ1-1	few	.	TGTGCCTGGCGGGCAGGGTGGACGGGTGAAGCTTTCTTT	CAWRAGWTGEAFF
TRBV27	TRBJ2-1	.	.	TGTGCCAGCAGAACATACGACGGGACTCTAAATGAGCAGTTCTTC	CASRTYDGTLNEQFF
TRBV18	TRBJ2-1	.	.	TGTGCCAGCTCACCAAACAACAATGAGCAGTTCTTC	CASSPNNNEQFF
TRBV9	TRBJ2-3	.	.	TGTGCCAGCAGCGTAAGTCTAACAGATACGCAGTATTTT	CASSVSLTDTQYF
TRBV5-5	TRBJ1-2	.	.	TGTGCCAGCAGCTTGGGGCAGGGCACGACCTATGGCTACACCTTC	CASSLGQGTTYGYTF
TRBV11-1	TRBJ1-1	once	.	TGTGCCAGCAGCTCCTTGGGCCCATCGGCTTTCTTT	CASSSLGPSAFF
TRBV5-1	TRBJ1-2	.	TRBD1	TGCGCCAGCAGAATCGCCGGGACAGATATAGGGTACACCTTC	CASRIAGTDIGYTF
TRBV6-1	TRBJ2-5	.	TRBD2	TGTGCCAGCAGTGAAGAACTAGCGGGAGATGTAAAGACCCAGTACTTC	CASSEELAGDVKTQYF
TRBV28	TRBJ2-2	.	.	TGTGCCAGCATCCCGAGTAGCGACACCGGGGAGCTGTTTTTT	CASIPSSDTGELFF
TRBV13	TRBJ2-1	.	TRBD2	TGTGCCAGCAGCTTTCTACTCCCGGGACTAGCGGGAAGTATCTCCTACAATGAGCAGTTCTTC	CASSFLLPGLAGSISYNEQFF
TRBV29-1	TRBJ2-7	once	TRBD2	TGTTCGACCGGACTAGCGGGAGGAAGCGAGCAGTACTTC	CSTGLAGGSEQYF
TRBV30	TRBJ1-1	.	TRBD1	TGTGCCTGGATGCGGGGGCCGGACAGGGCCCATTCGAACACTGAAGCTTTCTTT	CAWMRGPDRAHSNTEAFF
TRBV5-6	TRBJ2-1	.	TRBD2	TGTGCCAGCAGCTTCTTCCAGCGGGAGAATGAGCAGTTCTTC	CASSFFQRENEQFF
TRBV11-2	TRBJ2-5	.	TRBD2	TGTGCCAGCAGCCGCCGAAGTAGCGGGGGACAAGAGACCCAGTACTTC	CASSRRSSGGQETQYF
TRBV29-1	TRBJ2-7	.	TRBD2	TGCAGCGTTGAAGATCTGGCTAGCGGGAGCTACGAGCAGTACTTC	CSVEDLASGSYEQYF
TRBV6-6	TRBJ1-6	.	TRBD1	TGTGCCAGCAGATTTTTGGACAGGGCTAATTCACCCCTCCACTTT	CASRFLDRANSPLHF
TRBV4-1	TRBJ2-2	.	TRBD2	TGCGCCAGCAGCCAACTTAGCGGGAAATCCCGGGAGCTGTTTTTT	CASSQLSGKSRELFF
TRBV5-5	TRBJ1-6	.	.	TGTGCCAGCAGTTTGGGACCGACGCGCGGTTCACCCCTCCACTTT	CASSLGPTRGSPLHF
TRBV27	TRBJ2-1	.	.	TGTGCCAGCAGTTGGCGGGGGCTGAGTCGGTACAATGAGCAGTTCTTC	CASSWRGLSRYNEQFF